This entry concerns a single T cell receptor beta chain. Its antigen is unknown. This sample was taken from a study of blood T cells in healthy people across ages. Study-level information: About one barcoded beta molecule per two T cells came from capture by template switching.

Per sample, extraction of total RNA gave at least 5 micrograms in every case. Findings and limits, study-wide: A strong correlation was found between TCR beta diversity and the percentage of naive T cells.

Primers used in a second PCR of roughly 6 to 11 cycles were a sample-barcoded 5' primer and a J-beta primer mix. Every cDNA molecule carried a tag from a template-switch adaptor bearing 12 random nucleotides. TCRdb passed the 5' RACE reads through MiXCR, listing each CDR3 protein once. The sample yields about a million distinct CDR3 sequences, roughly 47% seen once. V lost 2 bases and J lost 5, with 13 bases in between. Per germline, CDR1 LNHDA and CDR2 SQIVND (reference sequence). The CDR3 runs 14 residues. The genes are TRBV19 and TRBJ2-7; no definite D call. What was sequenced was blood. The receptor was isolated from a woman in her sixties or seventies in good health. CDR3 bases: TGTGCCAGTAGTATACTCCACCCAGAGGACGAGCAGTACTTC. This encodes CASSILHPEDEQYF. Looking up the rest from reference TRBV19 and TRBJ2-7 gives the full variable domain: DGGITQSPKYLFRKEGQNVTLSCEQNLNHDAMYWYRQDPGQGLRLIYYSQIVNDFQKGDIAEGYSVSREKKESFPLTVTSAQKNPTAFYLCASSILHPEDEQYFGPGTRLTVT.